Below are 20 T cell receptor beta chains sequenced from a single sample in a study of blood T cells in healthy people across ages. A J-beta primer mix and a sample-barcoded 5' primer were used in a second PCR of roughly 6 to 12 cycles. TCRdb fed the 5' RACE reads into MiXCR, producing one record per CDR3 protein. The repertoire consists of fewer than 900,000 distinct CDR3 sequences, with roughly 45% occurring once and the leading ten covering 20% to 25%. What was sequenced was blood. These receptors came from a woman aged 55-69 years in good health.

V usage is TRBV20-1 and J usage is TRBJ2-3; 10 bases are a match to TRBD1. Trimming removed 5 bases from V and 5 bases from J; junction bases left unmatched: 7. This CDR3 is built from 14 residues. Germline V CDR1 and CDR2: DFQATT, SNEGSKA (reference sequence). The CDR3 DNA is TGCAGTGCTTGGGACAGGGGATCGAGAGATACGCAGTATTTT. Translation: CSAWDRGSRDTQYF.

The V gene is TRBV13, the J gene TRBJ1-1; possibly TRBD1 for D (5 bases). The CDR3 consists of 14 residues. Trimming left V 4 bases short and J 4 bases short, with 13 bases between. The germline V gene has CDR1 PRHDT and CDR2 FYEKMQ (reference sequence). CDR3 bases: TGTGCCAGCAGCTCCCCGGCAGGGCCCACTGAAGCTTTCTTT. Encoded protein: CASSSPAGPTEAFF.

The chain recombines TRBV6-2 or TRBV6-3 with TRBJ2-5; 9 bases agree with TRBD2. Trimming cost V 10 bases and J 11 bases; bases outside gene matches: 23. The CDR3 sequence is 16 residues long. Germline V gene sequence: CDR1 MNHEY, CDR2 SVGEGT. CDR3 protein: CAIEHQGSGRYNEQYF. In DNA, the CDR3 is TGTGCCATTGAACACCAGGGGAGCGGGAGGTACAATGAGCAGTACTTC.

This clonotype showed up just a few times. This rearrangement joins TRBV5-1 to TRBJ2-2; D might be TRBD2 (6 bases). This CDR3 contains 14 residues. Looked up from germline, CDR1 is SGHRS and CDR2 is YFSETQ. V gave up 2 bases and J gave up 5 bases, with 10 bases separating them. CDR3 nucleotide sequence: TGCGCCAGCAGCTTTGGCGGGGTTACCGGGGAGCTGTTTTTT. It translates to CASSFGGVTGELFF.

This clonotype has a handful of counts. This rearrangement joins TRBV6-2 or TRBV6-3 to TRBJ2-3; perhaps TRBD2 as D (6 bases). This CDR3 has 14 amino acids. V dropped 6 bases and J dropped 0 bases, with 10 bases sitting between them. Germline V lookup: CDR1 MNHEY, CDR2 SVGEGT. CDR3: CASRKRASTDTQYF. CDR3 DNA: TGTGCCAGCAGGAAGCGGGCTAGCACAGATACGCAGTATTTT.

The chain couples TRBV5-1 to TRBJ2-7; the D is unclear. CDR1 is SGHRS and CDR2 is YFSETQ in the germline V gene. The CDR3 length is 15 residues. V was pared by 0 bases and J by 2 bases, with 12 bases between. CDR3 region: CASSLGSGQTYEQYF. CDR3 DNA sequence: TGCGCCAGCAGCTTGGGATCGGGTCAGACCTACGAGCAGTACTTC.

The CDR3, as DNA: TGCAGCGCCGTCCGACAGGGAAGCACAGATACGCAGTATTTT. Its translation is CSAVRQGSTDTQYF. The rearrangement joins TRBV29-1 to TRBJ2-3; 7 bases agree with TRBD1. The germline CDR1 and CDR2 sequences are SQVTM and ANQGSEA. The CDR3 contains 14 residues. The ends lost 7 bases at V and 0 bases at J; junction bases unmatched: 7.

The chain is built from TRBV6-2 or TRBV6-3 and TRBJ2-2; D may be TRBD1 (6 bases). The CDR3 totals 16 residues. The V and J ends lost 7 bases and 2 bases respectively, with 17 bases between them. Per germline, CDR1 MNHEY and CDR2 SVGEGT. Written as DNA, the CDR3 is TGTGCCAGCACCGACGTGGGACACCTAAACACCGGGGAGCTGTTTTTT. Its protein product is CASTDVGHLNTGELFF.

The sample holds a few counts of this clonotype. Here the CDR3 DNA reads TGCACCAGCAGCCAAGGGACTAGTACCGGACCCACCTACGAGCAGTACTTC. It codes for CTSSQGTSTGPTYEQYF. V and J are TRBV1 and TRBJ2-7; the D call TRBD2 from the table was never checked on the DNA. TRBV1 is a known pseudogene. The length of the CDR3 is 17 residues.

The rearrangement links TRBV24-1 to TRBJ2-1; no definite D call. This CDR3 contains 16 residues. Germline loops: CDR1 KGHDR, CDR2 SFDVKD. The V and J ends lost 4 bases and 2 bases respectively, with 14 bases between them. The chain's CDR3 is CATSDRRATPYNEQFF. The CDR3 DNA follows: TGTGCCACCAGTGACCGACGGGCTACCCCCTACAATGAGCAGTTCTTC.

The V gene is TRBV29-1, the J gene TRBJ1-2; tentatively, D is TRBD1 (5 bases). V was pared by 5 bases and J by 8 bases, with 18 bases between. The CDR3 consists of 13 residues. CDR1 is SQVTM, CDR2 ANQGSEA, per germline. This CDR3 is CSVSTWDLEGYTF. The CDR3 bases are TGCAGCGTTTCGACTTGGGACCTAGAAGGCTACACCTTC.

This clonotype has a handful of counts. V usage is TRBV5-1 and J usage is TRBJ2-5, with TRBD2 matching over 9 bases. This CDR3 spans 16 amino acids. Germline trimming cut 0 bases from V and 6 bases from J; bases unmatched to any gene: 9. Germline V lookup: CDR1 SGHRS, CDR2 YFSETQ. The CDR3 region is CASSLGSASGAKTQYF. The CDR3, as DNA: TGCGCCAGCAGCTTGGGATCGGCTAGCGGGGCCAAGACCCAGTACTTC.

The V and J genes are TRBV5-6 and TRBJ2-7, with 10 nucleotides matching TRBD2. The J segment lost 8 bases and the V segment lost 4 bases, leaving 12 bases of the junction unmatched. Per the germline V gene, CDR1 is SGHDT and CDR2 is YYEEEE. This CDR3 has 15 residues. CDR3: CASSLPSGSKYKQYF. The CDR3 DNA reads as TGTGCCAGCAGCCTCCCTAGCGGGAGTAAGTACAAGCAGTACTTC. Full variable domain (rest looked up from reference TRBV5-6 and TRBJ2-7): DAGVTQSPTHLIKTRGQQVTLRCSPKSGHDTVSWYQQALGQGPQFIFQYYEEEERQRGNFPDRFSGHQFPNYSSELNVNALLLGDSALYLCASSLPSGSKYKQYFGPGTRLTVT.

With regard to this clonotype: This may arise from a read error, as a much more abundant clone is one base away. The CDR3 nucleotides are TGTGCCACCAGTGATTTGATCTTCGGGGGCGCCGAGACCCAGTACTTC. This gives the protein CATSDLIFGGAETQYF. The chain couples TRBV24-1 to TRBJ2-7, with D possibly being TRBD1 or TRBD2 (6 bases each). Matching the DNA end better, TRBJ2-5 makes the J call doubtful. The germline gives CDR1 KGHDR, CDR2 SFDVKD. The CDR3 is made up of 16 amino acids.

This clonotype came up a few times. The chain joins TRBV6-2 or TRBV6-3 to TRBJ2-1, with 10 nucleotides matching TRBD2. V lost 6 bases and J lost 5; bases outside the gene matches: 7. Germline CDR1 reads MNHEY; CDR2 reads SVGEGT. The CDR3 loop spans 15 amino acids. The CDR3 spells CASRSGTSAHNEQFF. The CDR3, as DNA: TGTGCCAGCAGGTCCGGGACTAGCGCTCACAATGAGCAGTTCTTC.

The rearrangement joins TRBV4-2 to TRBJ2-1; tentatively, D is TRBD1 (6 bases). From germline, CDR1 is LGHNA and CDR2 YNFKEQ. Between the trimmed V and J ends, which lost 2 bases and 0 bases, there was a span of 11 bases. The CDR3 is 16 residues long. DNA of the CDR3: TGTGCCAGCAGCCAAATTGACAGGAGCTCCTACAATGAGCAGTTCTTC. Its protein is CASSQIDRSSYNEQFF.

This chain uses TRBV29-1 with TRBJ2-5; 8 bases agree with TRBD1. Matching the DNA end better, TRBJ2-7 makes the J call doubtful. The length of the CDR3 is 14 residues. The V gene's germline CDR1 is SQVTM and CDR2 ANQGSEA. CDR3 protein: CSVERQGSYGEQYF. For the CDR3, the DNA is TGCAGCGTTGAAAGACAGGGGAGTTATGGCGAGCAGTACTTC.

This clonotype was picked up one time. The chain uses TRBV27 and TRBJ2-5; TRBD2 aligns across 14 bases. Germline loops: CDR1 MNHEY, CDR2 SMNVEV (reference sequence). CDR3 length equals 17 residues. V shed 5 bases and J 11 bases; nucleotides not matched to a gene: 16. CDR3 sequence reads: CASSPLSGTSGSREQYF. The CDR3 DNA follows: TGTGCCAGCAGTCCTCTTTCCGGGACTAGCGGGAGCAGGGAGCAGTACTTC.

To note about this clonotype: A single base separates this from a much larger clone, so it may be a read error. DNA of the CDR3: TGTGCCAGCAACCCCGCCCAATTTGTAGCGGGAGGTTCCTACGAGCAGTACTTC. Its translation is CASNPAQFVAGGSYEQYF. V usage is TRBV7-6 and J usage is TRBJ2-4, with 10 bases matching TRBD2. The tail of the sequence fits TRBJ2-7 better, so the J call may be wrong. The germline V gene has CDR1 SGHVS and CDR2 FNYEAQ. CDR3 length equals 18 residues.

CDR3: CASSVFSNQPQHF. CDR3 DNA: TGTGCCAGCAGTGTATTCAGCAATCAGCCCCAGCATTTT. The gene calls are TRBV12-3 or TRBV12-4 and TRBJ1-5; D remains unclear. The CDR3 totals 13 residues. V lost 5 bases and J 1 base, leaving 6 bases between the germline ends.